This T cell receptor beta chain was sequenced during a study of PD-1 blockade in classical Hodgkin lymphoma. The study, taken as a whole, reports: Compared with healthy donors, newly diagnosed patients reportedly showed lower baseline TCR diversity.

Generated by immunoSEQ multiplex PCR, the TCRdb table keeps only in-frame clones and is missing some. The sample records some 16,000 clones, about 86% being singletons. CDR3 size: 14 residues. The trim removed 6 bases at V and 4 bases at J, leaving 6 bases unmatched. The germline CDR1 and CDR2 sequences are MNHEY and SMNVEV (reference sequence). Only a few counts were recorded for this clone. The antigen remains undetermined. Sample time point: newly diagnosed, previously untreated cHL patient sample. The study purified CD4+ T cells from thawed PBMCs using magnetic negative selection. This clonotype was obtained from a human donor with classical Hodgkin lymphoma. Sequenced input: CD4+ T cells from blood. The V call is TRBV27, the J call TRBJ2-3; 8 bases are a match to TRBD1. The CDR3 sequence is CASRSQGASDTQYF. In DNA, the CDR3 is TGTGCCAGCAGATCTCAGGGGGCGTCAGATACGCAGTATTTT.